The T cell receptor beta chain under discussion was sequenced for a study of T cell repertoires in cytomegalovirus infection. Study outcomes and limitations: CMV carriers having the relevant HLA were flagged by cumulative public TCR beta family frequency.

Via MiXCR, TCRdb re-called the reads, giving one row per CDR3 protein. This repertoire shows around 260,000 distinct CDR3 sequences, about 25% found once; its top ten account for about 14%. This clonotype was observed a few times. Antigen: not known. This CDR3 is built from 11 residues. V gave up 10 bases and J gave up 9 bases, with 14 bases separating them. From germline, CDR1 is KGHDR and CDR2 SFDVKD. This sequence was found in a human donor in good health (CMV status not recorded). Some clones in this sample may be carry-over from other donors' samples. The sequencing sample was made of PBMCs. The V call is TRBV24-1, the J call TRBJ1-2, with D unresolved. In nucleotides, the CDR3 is TGTGCCACTTCCTTTAGGGCGTGCTACACCTTC. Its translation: CATSFRACYTF.